This note documents a single T cell receptor beta chain sequence. Its antigen remains unidentified. The test was conducted at deep level. Sequencing used immunoSEQ multiplex PCR; TCRdb keeps in-frame clones, though not all of them. The data hold some 1.5 million clones, with roughly 97% observed a single time. These data come from a study of shared clonotypes between healthy human individuals. Study conclusions and caveats: Tissues were not sampled, only blood, and their repertoires likely differ. Among four donors, roughly 5% of naive CD4 clonotypes were found in common.

Unmatched junction bases numbered 9, after V lost 0 bases and J lost 5 bases. The CDR3 consists of 18 residues. Germline V gene sequence: CDR1 SGHRS, CDR2 YFSETQ. Input material: naive CD4+ T cells sorted from blood. Subset indicated: CD45RA+ positively selected. The rearrangement links TRBV5-1 to TRBJ2-1, with 12 positions matching TRBD2. The TCR sequence derives from a man aged 25-45 years in good health. CDR3 in DNA: TGCGCCAGCAGCTTGGTGACTAGCGGGAGACCGACAGACAATGAGCAGTTCTTC. Protein: CASSLVTSGRPTDNEQFF.